These 18 T cell receptor beta chains share one sample of origin, sequenced in a study of response to subunit inactivated influenza vaccine. Each CDR3 protein is one row after TCRdb ran MiXCR on the RT-PCR reads. Of 710,000 or so distinct CDR3 sequences detected, 15% to 18% appear once; the ten largest clones hold about 9.9%. Here the sequenced sample was PBMCs from blood, taken 11 to 12 days after vaccination. The receptors were gathered from a man over 45 who received an inactivated influenza vaccine.

This clonotype was observed a handful of times. The chain joins TRBV20-1 to TRBJ2-7; 13 bases are shared with TRBD2. Germline V gene lookup returns CDR1 DFQATT and CDR2 SNEGSKA (reference sequence). CDR3 size: 14 residues. V trimming: 4 bases; J trimming: 7 bases; junction bases outside the gene matches: 7. CDR3 nucleotides: TGCAGTGCTATACTAGCGGGAGGGCCTAAAGAGCAGTACTTC. Translating gives CSAILAGGPKEQYF.

As regards this clonotype: This may arise from a read error, as a much more abundant clone is one base away. The chain links TRBV7-9 to TRBJ2-1, with 8 bases identical to TRBD1. Germline V gene sequence: CDR1 SEHNR, CDR2 FQNEAQ (reference sequence). The CDR3 runs to 14 residues. V shed 4 bases, J shed 11 bases, and the junction held 10 bases outside the gene matches. CDR3: CASSSYGTGGKQFF. The CDR3, as DNA: TGTGCCAGCAGCTCGTACGGGACAGGAGGGAAGCAGTTCTTC.

This rearrangement joins TRBV7-2 to TRBJ2-7; 8 bases align to TRBD2. Germline CDR1 SGHTA, CDR2 FQGNSA. Trimming took 5 bases from V and 2 from J; bases not matched to a gene: 8. The CDR3 is made up of 15 amino acids. The CDR3 reads CASSTIAGRPYEQYF. The CDR3 bases are TGTGCCAGCAGCACCATAGCGGGACGTCCCTACGAGCAGTACTTC.

The chain couples TRBV29-1 to TRBJ2-7, with TRBD1 identical over 8 bases. The germline V gene has CDR1 SQVTM and CDR2 ANQGSEA. V dropped 1 base and J dropped 7; count of bases not matched to a gene: 12. The CDR3 length is 15 residues. The CDR3: CSVEGYGQGAREQYF. The CDR3 DNA is TGCAGCGTTGAAGGGTATGGCCAGGGGGCGAGAGAGCAGTACTTC.

This clonotype was counted a few times. The chain couples TRBV4-2 to TRBJ1-4, with D possibly being TRBD1 (5 bases). The ends were cut back, 4 bases at V and 8 bases at J, with 20 bases in the middle. Looked up from germline, CDR1 is LGHNA and CDR2 is YNFKEQ. The CDR3 is made up of 16 amino acids. The CDR3 DNA sequence: TGTGCCAGCAGCCCAGTAATCGCAGGGTTTGACGAAAAACTGTTTTTT. This encodes CASSPVIAGFDEKLFF.

This clonotype occurred a few times. V and J are TRBV6-5 and TRBJ2-3, with 7 bases matching TRBD2. V trimming: 0 bases; J trimming: 2 bases; junction bases outside the gene matches: 14. Germline loops: CDR1 MNHEY, CDR2 SVGAGI. This CDR3 has 19 residues. This chain's CDR3 is CASSYSGVAGGTHTDTQYF. CDR3 DNA sequence: TGTGCCAGCAGTTACTCCGGGGTAGCGGGCGGCACACACACAGATACGCAGTATTTT.

V gene TRBV6-2 or TRBV6-3 combines with J gene TRBJ2-5; D gene ambiguous. V was trimmed by 6 bases and J by 1 base, leaving 15 bases between them. The CDR3 totals 15 residues. Germline lookup yields CDR1 MNHEY and CDR2 SVGEGT. The CDR3 nucleotides are TGTGCCAGCAGCCCACAAGGGCGAATCCAAGAGACCCAGTACTTC. It specifies CASSPQGRIQETQYF.

This clonotype was recorded a few times. V gene TRBV5-5 combines with J gene TRBJ2-7; 9 bases match TRBD2. The V gene's germline CDR1 is SGHKS and CDR2 YYEKEE (reference sequence). The CDR3 has 15 amino acids. Germline trimming cut 3 bases from V and 1 base from J; bases unmatched to any gene: 5. The CDR3 spells CASSWGTSPSYEQYF. DNA of the CDR3: TGTGCCAGCAGCTGGGGGACTAGCCCTTCCTACGAGCAGTACTTC.

The chain uses TRBV5-1 and TRBJ2-1; maybe TRBD1 (6 bases). Germline assignment: CDR1 SGHRS and CDR2 YFSETQ. The V end was cut by 3 bases, the J end by 10 bases, with 20 bases between. This CDR3 spans 15 amino acids. CDR3 amino acids: CASSSSLGGPEEQFF. CDR3 nucleotide sequence: TGCGCCAGCAGCTCCTCTTTAGGGGGACCGGAGGAGCAGTTCTTC.

This chain connects TRBV27 to TRBJ1-2; no reliable D call. Trimming removed 8 bases from V and 8 bases from J, with 27 bases in between. The CDR3 runs to 16 residues. Germline assignment: CDR1 MNHEY and CDR2 SMNVEV (reference sequence). CDR3 residues: CASPCWLVDSEEGYTF. The CDR3 coding sequence is TGTGCCAGCCCTTGTTGGCTTGTTGATTCCGAAGAGGGCTACACCTTC.

CDR3 protein: CATSRNLGQQETQYF. As DNA, the CDR3 is TGTGCCACCAGTAGAAACCTAGGACAACAAGAGACCCAGTACTTC. This chain connects TRBV15 to TRBJ2-5; tentatively, D is TRBD1 (5 bases). V lost 6 bases to trimming and J lost 2 bases, with 16 bases between them. Germline CDR1 reads LNHNV; CDR2 reads YYDKDF (reference sequence). This CDR3 comprises 15 residues.

Here the CDR3 reads CASSQDQGGTEAFF. CDR3 bases: TGTGCCAGCAGCCAAGACCAGGGAGGCACTGAAGCTTTCTTT. The genes are TRBV4-2 and TRBJ1-1; tentative D call: TRBD1 (5 bases). The CDR3 is 14 amino acids. V lost 0 bases, J lost 4 bases, and 9 bases lay in between. CDR1 LGHNA and CDR2 YNFKEQ come from the germline V gene.

This rearrangement joins TRBV6-2 or TRBV6-3 to TRBJ2-6; D not certain. The CDR3 consists of 15 residues. CDR1 and CDR2 from the germline V gene are MNHEY and SVGEGT. The V end was cut by 4 bases, the J end by 2 bases, with 9 bases between. CDR3 amino acids: CASSLGIPGANVLTF. CDR3 bases: TGTGCCAGCAGTTTGGGCATACCTGGGGCCAACGTCCTGACTTTC.

In its sample, this clonotype was seen a few times. The rearrangement links TRBV2 to TRBJ2-2; 10 positions match TRBD2. V lost 10 bases, J lost 6 bases, and 8 bases stayed unmatched. The length of the CDR3 is 14 residues. Germline V gives CDR1 SNHLY, CDR2 FYNNEI. CDR3 loop: CAILAGEGSGELFF. The CDR3, as DNA: TGTGCCATCCTAGCGGGAGAGGGATCCGGGGAGCTGTTTTTT.

The CDR3 here is CSARAGTGYQETQYF. CDR3 nucleotide sequence: TGCAGTGCTAGAGCCGGGACAGGGTATCAAGAGACCCAGTACTTC. The J gene is TRBJ2-5, the V gene TRBV20-1; TRBD1 agrees at 9 bases. Germline loops: CDR1 DFQATT, CDR2 SNEGSKA (reference sequence). This CDR3 has 15 residues. Trimming removed 1 base from V and 2 bases from J; junction bases left unmatched: 5.

The chain is built from TRBV6-1 and TRBJ2-7; 7 bases match TRBD1. This CDR3 has 13 residues. The germline V gene has CDR1 MNHNS and CDR2 SASEGT. After removal of 6 bases from V and 7 bases from J, the junction contained 9 bases not matched to a gene. CDR3 region: CASSPRTGREQYF. The DNA of the CDR3 is TGTGCCAGCAGCCCCAGGACAGGTCGGGAGCAGTACTTC.

The chain recombines TRBV11-2 with TRBJ2-3; TRBD2 aligns across 9 bases. With V trimmed by 1 base and J by 6 bases, 14 bases remained unmatched. CDR3 length: 18 amino acids. CDR1 is SGHAT and CDR2 is FQNNGV in the germline V gene. CDR3 sequence reads: CASSLVLRARGGRDTQYF. DNA of the CDR3: TGTGCCAGCAGCTTAGTACTTAGAGCGCGGGGGGGCCGGGATACGCAGTATTTT.

This clonotype was counted between two and nine times. V and J are TRBV5-1 and TRBJ2-5; 9 bases fit TRBD2. Germline V gives CDR1 SGHRS, CDR2 YFSETQ. The J segment lost 5 bases and the V segment lost 2 bases, leaving 7 bases of the junction unmatched. The CDR3 runs 15 residues. Here the CDR3 reads CASSFGSGSTETQYF. CDR3 bases: TGCGCCAGCAGCTTTGGTAGCGGGAGTACGGAGACCCAGTACTTC. Using reference TRBV5-1 and TRBJ2-5 for the parts outside the CDR3, the full variable domain is KAGVTQTPRYLIKTRGQQVTLSCSPISGHRSVSWYQQTPGQGLQFLFEYFSETQRNKGNFPGRFSGRQFSNSRSEMNVSTLELGDSALYLCASSFGSGSTETQYFGPGTRLLVL.